These 31 T cell receptor beta chains came from one sample sequenced in a study of blood T cell repertoires in COVID-19 (dated by TCRdb to the early 2020s). The method was the immunoSEQ multiplex PCR assay. TCRdb provides this immuneACCESS table in a form limited to in-frame rearrangements. Some clones are lacking; in checked studies, under half of them reflect an unresolved V gene, and why the rest are absent is not known. The sample table lists around 250,000 clones, around nine tenths of them with a count of one. The ten biggest clones cover approximately 8.2% of the sample. Input material: peripheral blood. The receptors here all came from a man aged 40-49 years with active or convalescent COVID-19.

The V call is TRBV28, the J call TRBJ2-3, with 11 bases fitting TRBD2. Trimming cost V 5 bases and J 0 bases; bases outside gene matches: 4. This CDR3 spans 16 amino acids. From germline, CDR1 is MDHEN and CDR2 SYDVKM. The CDR3 nucleotides are TGTGCCAGCAGTCCGATAGCGGGGGGGAGCACAGATACGCAGTATTTT. It translates to CASSPIAGGSTDTQYF.

This clone was observed a few times. The identical CDR3 is also encoded by other nucleotide sequences in the sample. The chain employs TRBV24-1 and TRBJ1-3; D unclear. The germline V gene encodes CDR1 KGHDR and CDR2 SFDVKD. The V and J ends lost 5 bases and 3 bases respectively, with 7 bases between them. The CDR3 has 13 residues. In nucleotides, the CDR3 is TGTGCCACCAGTGGTTCAGGTGGAAACACCATATATTTT. This codes for CATSGSGGNTIYF.

In nucleotides, the CDR3 is TGTGCCAGCAGCCTGGGGACAGTCTATGGCTACACCTTC. Translated, it gives CASSLGTVYGYTF. This chain uses TRBV7-9 with TRBJ1-2; TRBD1 aligns across 7 bases. Germline V lookup: CDR1 SEHNR, CDR2 FQNEAQ (reference sequence). The CDR3 runs to 13 residues. The trim removed 5 bases at V and 4 bases at J, leaving 4 bases unmatched.

The rearrangement joins TRBV6-4 to TRBJ2-3, with 9 bases identical to TRBD2. With 2 bases clipped from V and 2 bases from J, the junction kept 2 bases outside the gene matches. The length of the CDR3 is 15 residues. The V gene's germline CDR1 is MRHNA and CDR2 SNTAGT. The DNA for the CDR3 is TGTGCCAGCAGTGACATAGCGGGGGCCACAGATACGCAGTATTTT. As protein: CASSDIAGATDTQYF.

The genes are TRBV5-5 and TRBJ2-5; D possibly corresponds to TRBD1 (5 bases). CDR3 length: 13 amino acids. The ends were cut back, 1 base at V and 5 bases at J, with 9 bases in the middle. Looked up from germline, CDR1 is SGHKS and CDR2 is YYEKEE (reference sequence). Written as DNA, the CDR3 is TGTGCCAGCAGCTTGCAGGGTGGGGAGACCCAGTACTTC. It translates to CASSLQGGETQYF.

The chain recombines TRBV18 with TRBJ2-5, with D perhaps TRBD2 (5 bases). Trimming shortened V by 3 bases and J by 4 bases, and 18 bases separated the two germline ends. The CDR3 contains 16 residues. Germline assignment: CDR1 KGHSH and CDR2 LQKENI. CDR3 sequence (DNA): TGTGCCAGCTCACCCCCTGTGGCGGGCTCAGGAGAGACCCAGTACTTC. Protein product: CASSPPVAGSGETQYF.

The CDR3 loop reads CASSLTGGAGETQYF. DNA for the CDR3: TGTGCCAGCAGCTTAACCGGGGGAGCGGGGGAGACCCAGTACTTC. The chain has TRBV7-3 and TRBJ2-5; 7 bases map to TRBD2. Germline CDR1 and CDR2: SGHTA and FQGTGA. Unmatched junction bases numbered 6, after V lost 0 bases and J lost 5 bases. The CDR3 is 15 residues long. The whole variable domain, remainder taken from reference TRBV7-3 and TRBJ2-5, is GAGVSQTPSNKVTEKGKYVELRCDPISGHTALYWYRQSLGQGPEFLIYFQGTGAADDSGLPNDRFFAVRPEGSVSTLKIQRTERGDSAVYLCASSLTGGAGETQYFGPGTRLLVL.

As concerns this clone: The sample contains more than one DNA sequence encoding this CDR3. The V call is TRBV28, the J call TRBJ1-1; 12 nucleotides match TRBD1. This CDR3 contains 14 residues. V shed 4 bases and J 8 bases; nucleotides not matched to a gene: 5. In germline, CDR1 is MDHEN, CDR2 SYDVKM. The CDR3 coding sequence is TGTGCCAGCAGTTCGGGACAGGGGGCGGGGGAAGCTTTCTTT. Amino acid sequence: CASSSGQGAGEAFF.

Worth noting for this clone: A read error may be the cause here, since a much bigger clone is one base away. The sample contains more than one DNA sequence encoding this CDR3. The chain joins TRBV30 to TRBJ1-5; maybe TRBD1 (5 bases). The CDR3 has 13 residues. Germline V gene data show CDR1 as GTSNPN and CDR2 as SVGIG (reference sequence). V was clipped by 0 bases and J by 7 bases, with 10 bases between them. Written as DNA, the CDR3 is TGTGCCTGGAGTGTACAGGATAACCAGCCCCAGCATTTT. This codes for CAWSVQDNQPQHF.

This chain connects TRBV5-1 to TRBJ2-3; 9 nucleotides match TRBD2. Trimming removed 2 bases from V and 5 bases from J; junction bases left unmatched: 6. CDR1 is SGHRS and CDR2 is YFSETQ in the germline V gene. This CDR3 region has 15 residues. The CDR3 here is CASSFAGGPGDTQYF. In DNA, the CDR3 is TGCGCCAGCAGCTTTGCGGGAGGGCCGGGAGATACGCAGTATTTT.

The chain carries TRBV6-6 and TRBJ1-5; no clear D gene. The CDR3 spans 17 residues. Germline CDR1 reads MNHNY; CDR2 reads SVGAGI (reference sequence). The ends were cut back, 6 bases at V and 2 bases at J, with 20 bases in the middle. The CDR3 DNA reads as TGTGCCAGCAGGCGAGAGGGTGGGAAAGGTGGCAATCAGCCCCAGCATTTT. Translation: CASRREGGKGGNQPQHF.

This chain links TRBV9 with TRBJ2-7; the match to TRBD1 covers 10 bases. The CDR3 length is 15 residues. CDR1 is SGDLS and CDR2 is YYNGEE in the germline V gene. Trimming removed 5 bases from V and 3 bases from J; junction bases left unmatched: 8. The CDR3 protein is CASSGRDRGHYEQYF. In DNA, the CDR3 is TGTGCCAGCAGTGGGCGGGACAGGGGACACTACGAGCAGTACTTC.

The chain uses TRBV9 and TRBJ2-3; the match to TRBD2 covers 9 bases. Trimming removed 0 bases from V and 4 bases from J; junction bases left unmatched: 3. Germline V lookup: CDR1 SGDLS, CDR2 YYNGEE. The CDR3 length is 15 residues. Here the CDR3 DNA reads TGTGCCAGCAGCGTAGATAGCGGGAGTTCAGATACGCAGTATTTT. This translates into CASSVDSGSSDTQYF.

The chain recombines TRBV3-1 (or the pseudogene TRBV3-2) with TRBJ1-3, with D possibly matching TRBD1 (5 bases). The V gene lost 0 bases and the J gene lost 0 bases, with 9 bases spanning the gap. The CDR3 is 16 amino acids. Germline assignment: CDR1 LGHDT and CDR2 YNNKEL (reference sequence). The CDR3 nucleotides read TGTGCCAGCAGCCAAGAGACAGCAATCTCTGGAAACACCATATATTTT. Its translation is CASSQETAISGNTIYF.

The rearrangement uses TRBV18 and TRBJ1-6; perhaps TRBD1 as D (6 bases). Between the trimmed V and J ends, which lost 3 bases and 7 bases, there was a span of 16 bases. The V gene's germline CDR1 is KGHSH and CDR2 LQKENI. This CDR3 contains 16 residues. CDR3 bases: TGTGCCAGCTCACCCCGAGAGGGGGTTGGCAATTCACCCCTCCACTTT. Translating gives CASSPREGVGNSPLHF.

This chain joins TRBV6-5 and TRBJ2-1, with 10 positions matching TRBD2. With 7 bases clipped from V and 1 base from J, the junction kept 4 bases outside the gene matches. The V gene's germline CDR1 is MNHEY and CDR2 SVGAGI. The CDR3 covers 15 residues. The CDR3 bases are TGTGCCAGCACCTTTAGCGGGGGGTCCTACAATGAGCAGTTCTTC. Its protein is CASTFSGGSYNEQFF.

This sequence joins TRBV5-1 and TRBJ2-3, with D possibly TRBD2 on 6 matching bases. The CDR3 extends over 17 amino acids. Germline V gene sequence: CDR1 SGHRS, CDR2 YFSETQ. V shed 0 bases and J shed 2 bases, with 16 bases lying between them. CDR3 nucleotides: TGCGCCAGCAGCTTGGCCGAGAGAGGAGGGGCCACAGATACGCAGTATTTT. Translated, it gives CASSLAERGGATDTQYF.

This clone has a single count. This sequence joins TRBV6-2 or TRBV6-3 and TRBJ1-5, with a tentative D call TRBD1 (5 bases). CDR1 and CDR2 from the germline V gene are MNHEY and SVGEGT. The length of the CDR3 is 13 residues. V lost 4 bases, J lost 7 bases, and 11 bases lay in between. The DNA for the CDR3 is TGTGCCAGCAGTTTCGGGGGAAGACAGCCCCAGCATTTT. Translating it yields CASSFGGRQPQHF.

The chain is built from TRBV19 and TRBJ2-2; maybe TRBD1 (6 bases). The CDR3 consists of 15 residues. Looked up from germline, CDR1 is LNHDA and CDR2 is SQIVND (reference sequence). Between the trimmed V and J ends, which lost 1 base and 4 bases, there was a span of 10 bases. This chain's CDR3 is CASSIARTATGELFF. For the CDR3, the DNA is TGTGCCAGTAGTATAGCCCGGACAGCCACCGGGGAGCTGTTTTTT.

DNA for the CDR3: TGTGCCAGTGAAGGGGGAGCTGGAAACACCATATATTTT. Its protein product is CASEGGAGNTIYF. V usage is TRBV19 and J usage is TRBJ1-3; D is perhaps TRBD1 (6 bases). Trimming pared 8 bases from V and 2 bases from J, leaving 10 bases between. Germline V CDR1 and CDR2: LNHDA, SQIVND (reference sequence). The CDR3 has 13 amino acids.

The gene calls are TRBV18 and TRBJ1-4; D remains unclear. The V and J ends lost 3 bases and 5 bases respectively, with 16 bases between them. This CDR3 comprises 16 residues. The germline CDR1 and CDR2 sequences are KGHSH and LQKENI. The CDR3, as DNA: TGTGCCAGCTCACCGCAGTCGATCGCAATAAATGAAAAACTGTTTTTT. Protein: CASSPQSIAINEKLFF.

The chain couples TRBV25-1 to TRBJ2-1; 7 bases are a match to TRBD1. The CDR3 covers 15 residues. The V and J ends lost 1 base and 3 bases, in that order; junction bases with no gene match: 3. The germline V gene has CDR1 MGHDK and CDR2 SYGVNS. The CDR3 reads CASSEWDSDYNEQFF. The DNA of the CDR3 is TGTGCCAGCAGTGAATGGGACAGCGACTACAATGAGCAGTTCTTC.

This clone was recorded only once. This chain joins TRBV9 and TRBJ1-2, with 8 bases fitting TRBD1. The ends lost 4 bases at V and 4 bases at J; junction bases unmatched: 6. This CDR3 has 14 residues. Per the germline V gene, CDR1 is SGDLS and CDR2 is YYNGEE. The CDR3 DNA reads TGTGCCAGCAGCCACACAGGGGGAGGCTATGGCTACACCTTC. Protein: CASSHTGGGYGYTF.

This chain joins TRBV24-1 and TRBJ1-2; D is ambiguous. The CDR3 loop spans 14 amino acids. CDR1 is KGHDR and CDR2 is SFDVKD in the germline V gene. V was clipped by 3 bases and J by 1 base, with 8 bases between them. This chain's CDR3 is CATSDAQNNYGYTF. DNA of the CDR3: TGTGCCACCAGTGATGCACAGAATAACTATGGCTACACCTTC.

A remark on this clone: Different DNA sequences within this sample yield the same CDR3. V and J are TRBV19 and TRBJ1-5; tentative D call: TRBD1 (6 bases). The CDR3 runs 14 residues. V lost 4 bases and J lost 2, with 9 bases in between. Germline V lookup: CDR1 LNHDA, CDR2 SQIVND (reference sequence). This CDR3 is CASSKGGGNQPQHF. CDR3 bases: TGTGCCAGTAGTAAAGGGGGAGGCAATCAGCCCCAGCATTTT.

As DNA, the CDR3 is TGTGCCAGTAGTATTCGGGGAGAGCAGTACTTC. Its protein product is CASSIRGEQYF. The chain links TRBV19 to TRBJ2-7; the D gene is possibly TRBD2 (5 bases). Germline CDR1 reads LNHDA; CDR2 reads SQIVND (reference sequence). V was clipped by 3 bases and J by 7 bases, with 7 bases between them. The CDR3 consists of 11 residues.

This chain uses TRBV5-4 with TRBJ2-7; D is unresolved. The CDR3 length is 13 residues. V lost 0 bases and J 3 bases, leaving 7 bases between the germline ends. Germline V gene lookup returns CDR1 SGHNT and CDR2 YYREEE (reference sequence). Written as DNA, the CDR3 is TGTGCCAGCAGCTTGGATCAGGTCTACGAGCAGTACTTC. Translating it yields CASSLDQVYEQYF.

CDR3 sequence (DNA): TGTGCCAGCAGCGAGGGACAGGAAAATTCACCCCTCCACTTT. It is translated as CASSEGQENSPLHF. The chain uses TRBV7-3 and TRBJ1-6; 8 bases align to TRBD1. The CDR3 length is 14 residues. With V trimmed by 5 bases and J by 7 bases, 4 bases remained unmatched. CDR1 and CDR2 (germline): SGHTA, FQGTGA.

The V call is TRBV5-5, the J call TRBJ2-7; 9 nucleotides match TRBD1. From germline, CDR1 is SGHKS and CDR2 YYEKEE (reference sequence). V shed 4 bases, J shed 4 bases, and the junction held 6 bases outside the gene matches. The CDR3 loop spans 14 amino acids. Written as DNA, the CDR3 is TGTGCCAGCAGCCCGACAGGGGGGAATTACGAGCAGTACTTC. Its translation is CASSPTGGNYEQYF. The variable domain in full, with the rest retrieved from reference TRBV5-5 and TRBJ2-7, is DAGVTQSPTHLIKTRGQQVTLRCSPISGHKSVSWYQQVLGQGPQFIFQYYEKEERGRGNFPDRFSARQFPNYSSELNVNALLLGDSALYLCASSPTGGNYEQYFGPGTRLTVT.

The rearrangement links TRBV5-1 to TRBJ1-1; 10 bases match TRBD1. V dropped 4 bases and J dropped 1; count of bases not matched to a gene: 7. Germline V gene lookup returns CDR1 SGHRS and CDR2 YFSETQ. The CDR3 is 16 residues long. The CDR3 reads CASSPRRQGANTEAFF. The DNA for the CDR3 is TGCGCCAGCAGCCCGCGGAGACAGGGGGCGAACACTGAAGCTTTCTTT. The variable domain in full, with the rest retrieved from reference TRBV5-1 and TRBJ1-1, is KAGVTQTPRYLIKTRGQQVTLSCSPISGHRSVSWYQQTPGQGLQFLFEYFSETQRNKGNFPGRFSGRQFSNSRSEMNVSTLELGDSALYLCASSPRRQGANTEAFFGQGTRLTVV.

The CDR3 DNA reads as TGCGCCAGCAGCCAAGTCGGACTAGCGGGAACAGATACGCAGTATTTT. Its protein product is CASSQVGLAGTDTQYF. V and J are TRBV4-1 and TRBJ2-3, with 12 bases aligning to TRBD2. V gave up 1 base and J gave up 3 bases; unmatched junction bases: 2. CDR1 is MGHRA, CDR2 YSYEKL, per germline. This CDR3 is 16 amino acids long.